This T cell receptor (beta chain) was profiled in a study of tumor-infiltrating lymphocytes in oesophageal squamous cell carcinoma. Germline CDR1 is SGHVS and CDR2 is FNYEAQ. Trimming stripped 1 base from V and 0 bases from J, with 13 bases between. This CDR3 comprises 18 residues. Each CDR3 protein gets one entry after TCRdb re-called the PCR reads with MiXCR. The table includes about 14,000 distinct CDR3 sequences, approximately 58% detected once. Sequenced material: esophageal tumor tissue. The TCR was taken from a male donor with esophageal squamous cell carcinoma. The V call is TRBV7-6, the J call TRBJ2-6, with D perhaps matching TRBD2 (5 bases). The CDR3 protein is CASSLVGRPASGANVLTF. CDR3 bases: TGTGCCAGCAGCTTAGTAGGGAGACCCGCCTCTGGGGCCAACGTCCTGACTTTC.